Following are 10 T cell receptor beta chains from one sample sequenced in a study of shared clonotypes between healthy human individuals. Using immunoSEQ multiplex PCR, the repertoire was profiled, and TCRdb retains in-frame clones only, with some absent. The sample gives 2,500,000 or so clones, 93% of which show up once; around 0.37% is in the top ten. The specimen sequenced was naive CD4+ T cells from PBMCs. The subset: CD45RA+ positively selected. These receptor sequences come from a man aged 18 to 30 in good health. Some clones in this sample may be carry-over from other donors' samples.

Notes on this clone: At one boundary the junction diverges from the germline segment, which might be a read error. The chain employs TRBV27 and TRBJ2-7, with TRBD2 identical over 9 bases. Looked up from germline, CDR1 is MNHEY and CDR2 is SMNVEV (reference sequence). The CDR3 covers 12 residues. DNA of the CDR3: TGTGCCAGCAGTTTTAGGGCGGGAGGGTTCCACTTC. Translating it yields CASSFRAGGFHF.

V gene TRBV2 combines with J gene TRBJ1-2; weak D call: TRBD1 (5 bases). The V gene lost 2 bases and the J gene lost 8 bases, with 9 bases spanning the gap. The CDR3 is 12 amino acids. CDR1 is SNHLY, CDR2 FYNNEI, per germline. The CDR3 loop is CASSEWQGGYTF. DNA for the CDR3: TGTGCCAGCAGTGAATGGCAGGGAGGCTACACCTTC.

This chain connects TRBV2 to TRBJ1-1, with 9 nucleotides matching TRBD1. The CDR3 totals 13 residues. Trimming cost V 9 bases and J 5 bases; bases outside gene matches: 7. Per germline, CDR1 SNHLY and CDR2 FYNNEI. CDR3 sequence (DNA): TGTGCCAGTTCCGGGACAGGGATAACTGAAGCTTTCTTT. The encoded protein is CASSGTGITEAFF.

CDR3 coding DNA: TGTGCCAGCAGTGCAGGCCACTCTGGGGCCAACGTCCTGACTTTC. This translates into CASSAGHSGANVLTF. The chain couples TRBV2 to TRBJ2-6; D remains unclear. The CDR3 spans 15 residues. Germline lookup yields CDR1 SNHLY and CDR2 FYNNEI. V gave up 4 bases and J gave up 0 bases, with 7 bases separating them.

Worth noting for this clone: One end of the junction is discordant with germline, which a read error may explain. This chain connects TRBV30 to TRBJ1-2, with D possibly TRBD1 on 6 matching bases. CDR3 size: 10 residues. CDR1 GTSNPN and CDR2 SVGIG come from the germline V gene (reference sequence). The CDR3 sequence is CAWGGSGNAF. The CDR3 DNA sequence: TGTGCCTGGGGGGGCTCAGGTAACGCCTTC.

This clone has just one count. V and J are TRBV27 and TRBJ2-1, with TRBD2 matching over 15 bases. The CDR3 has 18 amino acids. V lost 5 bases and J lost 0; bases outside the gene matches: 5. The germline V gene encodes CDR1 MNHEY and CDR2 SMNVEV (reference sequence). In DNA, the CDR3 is TGTGCCAGCAGTCAAGGGACTAGCGGGAGGAGCTCCTACAATGAGCAGTTCTTC. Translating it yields CASSQGTSGRSSYNEQFF.

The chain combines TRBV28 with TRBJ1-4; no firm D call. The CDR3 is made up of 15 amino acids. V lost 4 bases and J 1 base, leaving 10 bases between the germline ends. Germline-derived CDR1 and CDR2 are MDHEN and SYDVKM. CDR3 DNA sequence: TGTGCCAGCAGTTCGTCAGAGGTAACTAATGAAAAACTGTTTTTT. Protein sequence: CASSSSEVTNEKLFF.

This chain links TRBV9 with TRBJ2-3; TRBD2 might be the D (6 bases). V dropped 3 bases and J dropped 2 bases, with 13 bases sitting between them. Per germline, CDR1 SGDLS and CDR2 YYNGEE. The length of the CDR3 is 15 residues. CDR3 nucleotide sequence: TGTGCCAGCAGCGCCTCCGCGCGGGACACAGATACGCAGTATTTT. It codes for CASSASARDTDTQYF.

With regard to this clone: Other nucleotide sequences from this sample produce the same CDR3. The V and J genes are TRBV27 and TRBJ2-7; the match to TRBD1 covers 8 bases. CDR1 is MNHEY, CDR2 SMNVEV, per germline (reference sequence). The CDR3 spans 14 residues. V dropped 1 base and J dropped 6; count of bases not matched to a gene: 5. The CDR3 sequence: CASSLFGQGGEQYF. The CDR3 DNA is TGTGCCAGCAGTTTATTCGGACAGGGCGGCGAGCAGTACTTC.

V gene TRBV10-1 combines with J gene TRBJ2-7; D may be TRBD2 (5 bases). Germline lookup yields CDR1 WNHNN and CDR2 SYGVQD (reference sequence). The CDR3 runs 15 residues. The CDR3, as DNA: TGCACCTTAACCTCGGGGTATCGGGACTCCTACGAGCAGTACTTC. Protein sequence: CTLTSGYRDSYEQYF.